These T cell receptor beta chains were read from a single sample in a study of T cells in Graves' hyperthyroidism and ophthalmopathy. TCRdb reprocessed the multiplex PCR reads via MiXCR and lists one record per CDR3 protein. Among hundreds of thousands of distinct CDR3 sequences listed, 20% were seen once. Material for sequencing was blood. The receptor source for this set is a man between 35 and 55 years old with Graves' ophthalmopathy. The CDR3 runs from the conserved cysteine through the conserved F or W. A D gene is named only where the DNA matches it firmly. Clone size is stated in some rows and not others, as once, few, many or a class when expanded.

D	size	V	J	DNA	CDR3
.	.	TRBV10-3	TRBJ1-2	TGTGCCATCACCAACAGGGTCAACTATGGCTACACCTTC	CAITNRVNYGYTF
.	few	TRBV2	TRBJ1-1	TGTGCCAGCAGCGGACCCGGGAACACTGAAGCTTTCTTT	CASSGPGNTEAFF
TRBD2	few	TRBV2	TRBJ2-2	TGTGCCAGCAGTGAAGCCTTGCTAGCGGGGGGGCCCGCCGGGGAGCTGTTTTTT	CASSEALLAGGPAGELFF
.	.	TRBV6-1	TRBJ1-1	TGTGCCAGTAATCGGAGAGGGAGTGGGGGAACAGGTGGAGCTTTCTTT	CASNRRGSGGTGGAFF
.	.	TRBV30	TRBJ2-5	TGTGCCTGGAGTGGGAGGAGGGAGACCCAGTACTTC	CAWSGRRETQYF
TRBD1	many	TRBV2	TRBJ2-1	TGTGCCAGCAGTGGGGGACAGGGGGCCTACAATGAGCAGTTCTTC	CASSGGQGAYNEQFF
.	few	TRBV28	TRBJ1-4	TGTGCCAGCAGTTTGATCCAGGGGAGAGGTGAAAAACTGTTTTTT	CASSLIQGRGEKLFF
.	.	TRBV6-5	TRBJ2-7	TGTGCCAGCAGTTACTCGACATCTTCCTCCTACGAGCAGTACTTC	CASSYSTSSSYEQYF
.	many	TRBV28	TRBJ1-2	TGTGCCAGCAGTTTGCGTGACACCTATGGCTACACCTTC	CASSLRDTYGYTF
.	.	TRBV28	TRBJ1-1	TGTGCCAGCAGTCCAGGGACCCTACGGTTTATCACTGAAGCTTTCTTT	CASSPGTLRFITEAFF
TRBD1	.	TRBV7-9	TRBJ1-2	TGTGCCAGCAGCCCGGGGACAGGGGCCTCCGGCTATGGCTACACCTTC	CASSPGTGASGYGYTF
TRBD1	few	TRBV28	TRBJ2-2	TGTGCCAGCAATCCTCGACAGGGGGGGAACACCGGGGAGCTGTTTTTT	CASNPRQGGNTGELFF
.	many	TRBV6-2/TRBV6-3	TRBJ2-1	TGTGCCAGCAGTTACGAGGGCCTCAGATGGAATGAGCAGTTCTTC	CASSYEGLRWNEQFF
.	.	TRBV6-1	TRBJ1-6	TGTGCCAGCAGTGAGACAATACAGGGTCGGAATTCACCCCTCCACTTT	CASSETIQGRNSPLHF
TRBD1	.	TRBV4-2	TRBJ1-4	TGTGCCAGCAGCCTAGCAAGGACAGGGGGAAGGGAAAAACTGTTTTTT	CASSLARTGGREKLFF
.	.	TRBV12-5	TRBJ1-1	TGTGCTAGTGGCCTAGGGGGGTCGTCTGAAGCTTTCTTT	CASGLGGSSEAFF
TRBD1	once	TRBV2	TRBJ1-1	TGTGTCAGCAACGGACAGGGGGCGCTTAACACTGAAGCTTTCTTT	CVSNGQGALNTEAFF
TRBD1	.	TRBV24-1	TRBJ1-2	TGTGCCACCAGTGAAGCCGGGACAGGGGCTCGCGGCTACACCTTC	CATSEAGTGARGYTF
.	.	TRBV20-1	TRBJ2-2	TGCAGTGCTAGACACGGGGGCCCCGGCGGGGAGCTGTTTTTT	CSARHGGPGGELFF
.	many	TRBV12-3/TRBV12-4	TRBJ1-5	TGTGCCAGCAGTTTACTGGCCTTAGTGGATCAGCCCCAGCATTTT	CASSLLALVDQPQHF
.	.	TRBV28	TRBJ1-3	TGTGCCAGCAGACCGGGACTCTCTGGAAACACCATATATTTT	CASRPGLSGNTIYF
.	few	TRBV6-1	TRBJ1-6	TGTGCCAGCCGGAGACAGCCTCACTCCTATAATTCACCCCTCCACTTT	CASRRQPHSYNSPLHF
TRBD2	.	TRBV20-1	TRBJ2-5	TGCAGTGCTAGCTCGGGAGCGGGGCTAAACCAAGAGACCCAGTACTTC	CSASSGAGLNQETQYF
.	once	TRBV29-1	TRBJ2-5	TGCAGCGGGGGTAAACAAGAGACCCAGTACTTC	CSGGKQETQYF
.	few	TRBV30	TRBJ2-7	TGTGCCTGGAGTGACAGGTATTGGTTCCACGAGCAGTACTTC	CAWSDRYWFHEQYF
TRBD2	many	TRBV7-2	TRBJ2-7	TGTGCCAGCAGCCCGGGACTAGCGGACTACGAGCAGTACTTC	CASSPGLADYEQYF
.	many	TRBV20-1	TRBJ2-7	TGCAGTGCTAGCCATCCTGGGGGGGCTAACGAGCAGTACTTC	CSASHPGGANEQYF
TRBD2	few	TRBV30	TRBJ2-1	TGTGCCTGGAGCAAACCCCTGACTAGCGGGAGGATGAAGGTTGAGCAGTTCTTC	CAWSKPLTSGRMKVEQFF
.	many	TRBV7-2	TRBJ2-1	TGTGCCAGCAGCAAAGGACCAGACAATGAGCAGTTCTTC	CASSKGPDNEQFF
.	few	TRBV5-1	TRBJ1-6	TGCGCCAGCAGCTTGGAGGGTGTACGGTCACCCCTCCACTTT	CASSLEGVRSPLHF
.	many	TRBV20-1	TRBJ2-1	TGCAGTGCTAGAGATGGGCAGGGAGACGATGAGCAGTTCTTC	CSARDGQGDDEQFF
.	.	TRBV2	TRBJ2-3	TGCGCCAGCAGTGAAAGTCGGGACTCAGATACGCAGTATTTT	CASSESRDSDTQYF
TRBD2	.	TRBV20-1	TRBJ2-2	TGCAGTGCTAGACGAGCGGGAGCGAACACCGGGGAGCTGTTTTTT	CSARRAGANTGELFF
.	.	TRBV5-1	TRBJ1-3	TGCGCCAGCAGCTTAAGAACCGACTCTGGAAACACCATATATTTT	CASSLRTDSGNTIYF
.	many	TRBV28	TRBJ2-7	TGTGCCAGCAGTTCGGGACGGGGGCTTTACGAGCAGTACTTC	CASSSGRGLYEQYF
.	.	TRBV28	TRBJ1-5	TGTGCCAGCAGTTTATGGGAGGGCCTATGGCATTTT	CASSLWEGLWHF
.	many	TRBV18	TRBJ2-5	TGTGCCAGCAGCCCGTCCCAAGAGACCCAGTACTTC	CASSPSQETQYF
TRBD1	many	TRBV5-1	TRBJ1-6	TGCGCCAGCAGCTTGGCCGGGACAGGCGGGGATTCACCCCTCCACTTT	CASSLAGTGGDSPLHF